This is a list of T cell receptor beta chains from one sample in a study of T cell responses to AZD1222 COVID-19 vaccine. Only in-frame clones appear in the TCRdb table, and some are missing; sequencing was by immunoSEQ multiplex PCR. Of 100,000 or so clones in the sample, roughly 88% were seen once. The source was peripheral blood, collected on day 0 of AZD1222 vaccination. Receptors originate from an adult in good health. CDR3s include the opening cysteine and the closing phenylalanine or tryptophan. The D gene is left open where the match is weak. Size values are once, few and many counts, or a class for expanded clones, and some rows have none.

clone_size,d_call,v_call,j_call,cdr3_aa,cdr3_nt
NA,NA,TRBV27,TRBJ2-2,CASSLGTVNTGELFF,TGTGCCAGCAGTTTAGGGACGGTTAACACCGGGGAGCTGTTTTTT
NA,TRBD1,TRBV5-5,TRBJ1-1,CASSQGQMNTEAFF,TGTGCCAGCAGCCAGGGACAGATGAACACTGAAGCTTTCTTT
NA,NA,TRBV7-6,TRBJ2-3,CASSLEGDTQYF,TGTGCCAGCAGCTTAGAGGGAGATACGCAGTATTTT
NA,NA,TRBV4-3,TRBJ2-1,CASSQKIIVDPSYNEQFF,TGCGCCAGCAGCCAAAAGATTATAGTTGATCCCTCCTACAATGAGCAGTTCTTC
NA,NA,TRBV7-9,TRBJ1-2,CASSTPGSDYYGYTF,TGTGCCAGCAGCACGCCAGGGTCAGATTACTATGGCTACACCTTC
NA,NA,TRBV12-3/TRBV12-4,TRBJ1-2,CASSDGGSGYTF,TGTGCCAGCAGTGACGGGGGTAGCGGCTACACCTTC
NA,NA,TRBV7-9,TRBJ2-2,CASSLAYAVAGELFF,TGTGCCAGCAGCTTAGCGTACGCAGTCGCCGGGGAGCTGTTTTTT
NA,TRBD1,TRBV28,TRBJ1-2,CASSLAGDNRGLVTF,TGTGCCAGCAGTTTAGCCGGGGACAACAGGGGCCTGGTCACCTTC
NA,NA,TRBV3-1/TRBV3-2,TRBJ1-2,CASSQPGDSWSNYGYTF,TGTGCCAGCAGTCAGCCGGGGGACTCCTGGAGCAACTATGGCTACACCTTC
once,NA,TRBV28,TRBJ2-7,CASSHTGYLYEQYF,TGTGCCAGCAGTCATACAGGGTACCTCTACGAGCAGTACTTC
NA,NA,TRBV7-2,TRBJ1-1,CASSGQTVMNTEAFF,TGTGCCAGCAGCGGCCAGACAGTTATGAACACTGAAGCTTTCTTT
NA,NA,TRBV27,TRBJ1-5,CASSSEGHSNQPQHF,TGTGCCAGCAGTTCTGAGGGACATAGCAATCAGCCCCAGCATTTT
NA,NA,TRBV20-1,TRBJ2-7,CSAGISYEQYF,TGCAGTGCGGGGATCTCATACGAGCAGTACTTC
NA,NA,TRBV7-3,TRBJ1-1,CASSLTPRTEAFF,TGTGCCAGCAGCTTAACCCCCAGGACTGAAGCTTTCTTT
NA,NA,TRBV12-3/TRBV12-4,TRBJ2-3,CASSLLTTDTQYF,TGTGCCAGCAGTCTCCTGACCACAGATACGCAGTATTTT
NA,TRBD1,TRBV10-3,TRBJ1-6,CAISGTGVYSPLHF,TGTGCCATCAGTGGGACAGGGGTCTATTCACCCCTCCACTTT
NA,NA,TRBV2,TRBJ2-3,CASRNTDTQYF,TGTGCCAGCAGGAATACAGATACGCAGTATTTT
NA,NA,TRBV5-1,TRBJ1-2,CASSSGLGDYGYTF,TGCGCCAGCAGCTCGGGCCTGGGGGACTATGGCTACACCTTC
NA,NA,TRBV3-1/TRBV3-2,TRBJ2-7,CASSPLGLGSSYEQYF,TGTGCCAGCAGCCCGCTAGGACTGGGGAGCTCCTACGAGCAGTACTTC
NA,TRBD1,TRBV4-2,TRBJ1-3,CASSRGQGERSGNTIYF,TGTGCCAGCAGCCGAGGACAGGGCGAGCGGTCTGGAAACACCATATATTTT
NA,NA,TRBV5-1,TRBJ1-6,CASSQVTGRGNSPLHF,TGCGCCAGCAGCCAGGTCACCGGGCGGGGAAATTCACCCCTCCACTTT
once,NA,TRBV19,TRBJ1-5,CASSIDLGSPGAPQHF,TGTGCCAGTAGTATAGATCTTGGGAGTCCGGGCGCGCCCCAGCATTTT
NA,TRBD2,TRBV7-3,TRBJ2-5,CASSLASGGQETQYF,TGTGCCAGCAGCTTGGCTAGCGGGGGCCAAGAGACCCAGTACTTC
NA,TRBD1,TRBV29-1,TRBJ2-7,CSVFGQGTYEQYF,TGCAGCGTATTTGGACAGGGGACATACGAGCAGTACTTC
NA,NA,TRBV4-1,TRBJ1-1,CASSQDWTAMNTEAFF,TGCGCCAGCAGCCAAGATTGGACAGCGATGAACACTGAAGCTTTCTTT
NA,TRBD1,TRBV7-2,TRBJ2-7,CASSSGQGPYEQYF,TGTGCCAGCAGCTCGGGACAGGGCCCCTACGAGCAGTACTTC
NA,NA,TRBV10-3,TRBJ1-2,CAISEWTLGVPNYGYTF,TGTGCCATCAGTGAATGGACTCTAGGGGTCCCTAACTATGGCTACACCTTC
NA,TRBD2,TRBV28,TRBJ2-7,CASTDSGRPYEQYF,TGTGCCAGCACCGACAGCGGGAGGCCGTACGAGCAGTACTTC
NA,NA,TRBV3-1/TRBV3-2,TRBJ1-6,CASSRAASPLHF,TGTGCCAGCAGCCGGGCTGCTTCACCCCTCCACTTT
NA,NA,TRBV5-4,TRBJ1-2,CASSREGFGYTF,TGTGCCAGCAGCCGGGAGGGGTTTGGCTACACCTTC
NA,TRBD1,TRBV9,TRBJ1-1,CASSLGTEGTEAFF,TGTGCCAGCAGCCTAGGGACAGAGGGAACTGAAGCTTTCTTT
NA,NA,TRBV29-1,TRBJ1-4,CSVEDLGTTNEKLFF,TGCAGCGTTGAAGATTTGGGAACAACTAATGAAAAACTGTTTTTT
once,NA,TRBV3-1/TRBV3-2,TRBJ2-1,CATSQAQGEQFF,TGTGCCACCAGCCAAGCCCAGGGCGAGCAGTTCTTC
NA,NA,TRBV7-8,TRBJ1-2,CASSPKDGSSPYGYTF,TGTGCCAGCAGCCCTAAGGACGGATCCTCTCCTTATGGCTACACCTTC
NA,NA,TRBV25-1,TRBJ2-6,CASSQRGWGANVLTF,TGTGCCAGCAGCCAGAGGGGGTGGGGGGCCAACGTCCTGACTTTC
few,TRBD1,TRBV4-2,TRBJ1-1,CASSPRTGGSDTEAFF,TGTGCCAGCAGCCCAAGGACAGGGGGGAGCGACACTGAAGCTTTCTTT
once,NA,TRBV7-9,TRBJ1-1,CASSLDRDNGDTEAFF,TGTGCCAGCAGCTTAGATAGGGACAATGGGGACACTGAAGCTTTCTTT
NA,NA,TRBV2,TRBJ2-3,CASSESPADTQYF,TGTGCCAGCAGTGAGTCGCCGGCAGATACGCAGTATTTT
NA,NA,TRBV25-1,TRBJ2-1,CASSEGGLLGNNNEQFF,TGTGCCAGCAGTGAAGGGGGACTCCTCGGCAACAACAATGAGCAGTTCTTC
NA,NA,TRBV19,TRBJ2-2,CASSPQRTGELFF,TGTGCCAGTAGTCCTCAGCGGACCGGGGAGCTGTTTTTT
NA,NA,TRBV7-2,TRBJ1-5,CASSSRDPGQPQHF,TGTGCCAGCAGCTCCCGGGACCCGGGACAGCCCCAGCATTTT
once,NA,TRBV28,TRBJ2-2,CASSLFGLVLTGELFF,TGTGCCAGCAGTTTATTTGGACTCGTCCTCACCGGGGAGCTGTTTTTT
NA,NA,TRBV7-9,TRBJ2-1,CASSPGGGEGEQFF,TGTGCCAGCAGCCCGGGGGGCGGGGAGGGTGAGCAGTTCTTC
NA,NA,TRBV21-1,TRBJ2-1,CASSSKRRKDEQFF,TGTGCCAGCAGCTCAAAGCGGAGGAAGGATGAGCAGTTCTTC
NA,NA,TRBV5-1,TRBJ1-5,CASSPDGNNQPQHF,TGCGCCAGCAGCCCAGACGGGAACAATCAGCCCCAGCATTTT
NA,NA,TRBV4-1,TRBJ1-4,CASSQVDGDEKLFF,TGCGCCAGCAGCCAAGTGGACGGGGATGAAAAACTGTTTTTT
NA,NA,TRBV9,TRBJ2-4,CASNDGVAKNIQYF,TGTGCCAGCAACGATGGGGTGGCCAAAAACATTCAGTACTTC
NA,NA,TRBV9,TRBJ2-7,CASSVGGGAAYEQYF,TGTGCCAGCAGCGTAGGTGGCGGGGCGGCCTACGAGCAGTACTTC
once,TRBD2,TRBV6-4,TRBJ2-1,CASSGTSGGADEQFF,TGTGCCAGCAGTGGGACTAGCGGGGGGGCTGATGAGCAGTTCTTC
NA,NA,TRBV4-1,TRBJ2-7,CASSQDNYEQYF,TGCGCCAGCAGCCAAGACAACTACGAGCAGTACTTC
NA,TRBD1,TRBV7-6,TRBJ2-3,CASMTGGTDTQYF,TGTGCCAGCATGACAGGGGGCACAGATACGCAGTATTTT
NA,TRBD1,TRBV6-1,TRBJ1-4,CASSETGTAGSEKLFF,TGTGCCAGCAGTGAAACCGGGACAGCAGGTAGTGAAAAACTGTTTTTT
NA,NA,TRBV5-5,TRBJ2-3,CASSWKSTDTQYF,TGTGCCAGCAGCTGGAAGTCCACAGATACGCAGTATTTT